These T cell receptor beta chains were read from a single sample in a study of blood T cell repertoires in COVID-19. Generated by immunoSEQ multiplex PCR, the TCRdb table keeps only in-frame clones and is missing some. This sample has around 200,000 clones, with approximately 89% found just once. The material sequenced was peripheral blood. These receptors were collected from a man between 65 and 85 years old with acute or convalescent COVID-19. Both conserved end residues are part of each CDR3. D genes are given only for firm matches. Clone size is given for some rows only: seen once, a few or many times, or a class if the clone is expanded.

d_call: -; clone_size: -; v_call: TRBV6-8; j_call: TRBJ1-5; cdr3_aa: CASSYQIARVDQPQHF; cdr3_nt: TGTGCCAGCAGTTACCAGATCGCACGGGTGGATCAGCCCCAGCATTTT
d_call: TRBD1; clone_size: -; v_call: TRBV28; j_call: TRBJ1-1; cdr3_aa: CASSDPSDRDLREAFF; cdr3_nt: TGTGCCAGCAGTGATCCTTCGGACAGGGACCTACGCGAAGCTTTCTTT
d_call: TRBD1; clone_size: few; v_call: TRBV11-1; j_call: TRBJ2-7; cdr3_aa: CASSPHRGNEQYF; cdr3_nt: TGTGCCAGCAGCCCCCACAGGGGCAACGAGCAGTACTTC
d_call: TRBD1; clone_size: -; v_call: TRBV7-9; j_call: TRBJ2-7; cdr3_aa: CASGDREYEQYF; cdr3_nt: TGTGCCAGCGGAGACAGGGAATACGAGCAGTACTTC
d_call: TRBD2; clone_size: -; v_call: TRBV2; j_call: TRBJ2-7; cdr3_aa: CASSSSSGGTEQYF; cdr3_nt: TGTGCCAGCAGCAGTTCTAGCGGGGGGACGGAGCAGTACTTC
d_call: TRBD1; clone_size: once; v_call: TRBV5-1; j_call: TRBJ1-4; cdr3_aa: CASSGQGHNEKLFF; cdr3_nt: TGCGCCAGCAGCGGACAGGGGCATAATGAAAAACTGTTTTTT
d_call: -; clone_size: -; v_call: TRBV4-1; j_call: TRBJ1-4; cdr3_aa: CASSQAGHTIDIGLFF; cdr3_nt: TGCGCCAGCAGCCAGGCCGGACATACAATTGACATTGGACTGTTTTTT
d_call: -; clone_size: few; v_call: TRBV7-3; j_call: TRBJ2-2; cdr3_aa: CASRGSGAGELFF; cdr3_nt: TGTGCCAGCCGCGGTTCGGGGGCCGGGGAGCTGTTTTTT
d_call: TRBD2; clone_size: -; v_call: TRBV12-5; j_call: TRBJ2-1; cdr3_aa: CASGGLADPYNEQFF; cdr3_nt: TGTGCTAGTGGTGGACTAGCGGACCCCTACAATGAGCAGTTCTTC
d_call: TRBD2; clone_size: -; v_call: TRBV20-1; j_call: TRBJ2-7; cdr3_aa: CSASNPGAGVLSEQYF; cdr3_nt: TGCAGTGCTAGTAATCCCGGAGCGGGAGTTCTATCCGAGCAGTACTTC
d_call: TRBD1; clone_size: -; v_call: TRBV27; j_call: TRBJ2-2; cdr3_aa: CASSLRGTGRDGELFF; cdr3_nt: TGTGCCAGCAGTTTAAGGGGGACAGGTCGGGATGGGGAGCTGTTTTTT
d_call: TRBD2; clone_size: once; v_call: TRBV5-4; j_call: TRBJ2-1; cdr3_aa: CASSAVSGGANNEQFF; cdr3_nt: TGTGCCAGCAGCGCCGTAAGCGGGGGGGCCAACAATGAGCAGTTCTTC
d_call: TRBD1; clone_size: -; v_call: TRBV12-5; j_call: TRBJ2-7; cdr3_aa: CASGTRQGIGVYEQYF; cdr3_nt: TGTGCTAGTGGTACGCGACAGGGAATAGGAGTCTACGAGCAGTACTTC
d_call: TRBD2; clone_size: -; v_call: TRBV28; j_call: TRBJ2-1; cdr3_aa: CASSPGTSGIHEQFF; cdr3_nt: TGTGCCAGCAGTCCCGGGACTAGCGGGATCCACGAGCAGTTCTTC
d_call: TRBD1; clone_size: -; v_call: TRBV9; j_call: TRBJ1-1; cdr3_aa: CASSVGADRATEAFF; cdr3_nt: TGTGCCAGCAGCGTAGGGGCCGACAGGGCAACTGAAGCTTTCTTT
d_call: TRBD1; clone_size: -; v_call: TRBV28; j_call: TRBJ1-6; cdr3_aa: CASSLQGQGVNSPLHF; cdr3_nt: TGTGCCAGCAGTTTACAAGGGCAGGGGGTGAATTCACCCCTCCACTTT
d_call: -; clone_size: -; v_call: TRBV27; j_call: TRBJ2-3; cdr3_aa: CASRLTGTDTQYF; cdr3_nt: TGTGCCAGCAGGTTAACAGGGACAGATACGCAGTATTTT
d_call: -; clone_size: -; v_call: TRBV21-1; j_call: TRBJ1-6; cdr3_aa: CASSKWCGVDRAIHSPLHF; cdr3_nt: TGTGCCAGCAGCAAATGGTGCGGGGTAGACAGGGCCATCCACTCACCCCTCCACTTT
d_call: -; clone_size: few; v_call: TRBV4-2; j_call: TRBJ1-5; cdr3_aa: CASSQDSGGGQPQHF; cdr3_nt: TGTGCCAGCAGCCAAGATTCCGGGGGTGGTCAGCCCCAGCATTTT
d_call: -; clone_size: -; v_call: TRBV27; j_call: TRBJ1-5; cdr3_aa: CASSLARGSNQPQHF; cdr3_nt: TGTGCCAGCAGTTTGGCGCGCGGATCGAATCAGCCCCAGCATTTT
d_call: -; clone_size: -; v_call: TRBV28; j_call: TRBJ1-1; cdr3_aa: CASSPRQEISNTEAFF; cdr3_nt: TGTGCCAGCAGCCCAAGACAGGAGATATCGAACACTGAAGCTTTCTTT
d_call: -; clone_size: -; v_call: TRBV5-1; j_call: TRBJ1-3; cdr3_aa: CASSLVQGGNTIYF; cdr3_nt: TGCGCCAGCAGCTTGGTACAGGGCGGAAACACCATATATTTT
d_call: TRBD2; clone_size: -; v_call: TRBV4-2; j_call: TRBJ2-6; cdr3_aa: CASSQDASGRRSGANVLTF; cdr3_nt: TGTGCCAGCAGCCAAGATGCTAGCGGGAGGCGCTCTGGGGCCAACGTCCTGACTTTC
d_call: -; clone_size: -; v_call: TRBV3-1/TRBV3-2; j_call: TRBJ1-2; cdr3_aa: CASSQERTAHRVTDYGYTF; cdr3_nt: TGTGCCAGCAGCCAAGAACGTACGGCTCACAGGGTGACAGACTATGGCTACACCTTC
d_call: -; clone_size: -; v_call: TRBV30; j_call: TRBJ1-2; cdr3_aa: CATAGWGVHGYGYTF; cdr3_nt: TGTGCCACCGCAGGGTGGGGCGTTCACGGCTATGGCTACACCTTC
d_call: -; clone_size: once; v_call: TRBV5-1; j_call: TRBJ2-7; cdr3_aa: CASSSEANEQYF; cdr3_nt: TGCGCCAGCAGCTCCGAGGCTAACGAGCAGTACTTC
d_call: -; clone_size: once; v_call: TRBV7-8; j_call: TRBJ2-5; cdr3_aa: CASSGRQVRETQYF; cdr3_nt: TGTGCCAGCAGCGGGAGGCAGGTACGGGAGACCCAGTACTTC
d_call: TRBD1; clone_size: -; v_call: TRBV11-2; j_call: TRBJ1-6; cdr3_aa: CASSPGTGRNSPLHF; cdr3_nt: TGTGCCAGCAGCCCCGGGACAGGCCGCAATTCACCCCTCCACTTT
d_call: -; clone_size: -; v_call: TRBV7-3; j_call: TRBJ1-1; cdr3_aa: CASSPTSGTEAFF; cdr3_nt: TGTGCCAGCAGCCCCACCAGTGGTACTGAAGCTTTCTTT
d_call: -; clone_size: -; v_call: TRBV6-5; j_call: TRBJ2-1; cdr3_aa: CASSSYYNEQFF; cdr3_nt: TGTGCCAGCAGTTCGTATTACAATGAGCAGTTCTTC
d_call: TRBD2; clone_size: -; v_call: TRBV4-2; j_call: TRBJ2-7; cdr3_aa: CASSQGIAGELYEQYF; cdr3_nt: TGTGCCAGCAGCCAAGGCATAGCGGGAGAATTGTACGAGCAGTACTTC
d_call: TRBD1; clone_size: -; v_call: TRBV14; j_call: TRBJ2-7; cdr3_aa: CASSLTGERNAYEQYF; cdr3_nt: TGTGCCAGCAGCCTGACAGGGGAAAGGAACGCCTACGAGCAGTACTTC
d_call: -; clone_size: -; v_call: TRBV7-9; j_call: TRBJ1-2; cdr3_aa: CASSFMALANYGYTF; cdr3_nt: TGTGCCAGCAGCTTCATGGCGCTAGCTAACTATGGCTACACCTTC
d_call: -; clone_size: -; v_call: TRBV5-5; j_call: TRBJ1-5; cdr3_aa: CASSPGGNNQPQHF; cdr3_nt: TGTGCCAGCAGCCCGGGGGGGAACAATCAGCCCCAGCATTTT
d_call: -; clone_size: -; v_call: TRBV5-1; j_call: TRBJ1-3; cdr3_aa: CASSKEGQGGSGNTIYF; cdr3_nt: TGCGCCAGCAGCAAGGAAGGGCAGGGAGGCTCTGGAAACACCATATATTTT
d_call: -; clone_size: -; v_call: TRBV4-3; j_call: TRBJ1-2; cdr3_aa: CASSQEKGNYGYTF; cdr3_nt: TGCGCCAGCAGCCAAGAAAAGGGGAACTATGGCTACACCTTC
d_call: -; clone_size: -; v_call: TRBV2; j_call: TRBJ2-4; cdr3_aa: CASKQQENIQYF; cdr3_nt: TGTGCCAGCAAACAACAGGAAAACATTCAGTACTTC
d_call: -; clone_size: once; v_call: TRBV5-6; j_call: TRBJ1-2; cdr3_aa: CASSHTGRDNYGYTF; cdr3_nt: TGTGCCAGCAGCCATACAGGGAGAGATAACTATGGCTACACCTTC
d_call: -; clone_size: -; v_call: TRBV3-1/TRBV3-2; j_call: TRBJ1-1; cdr3_aa: CASSLGQISNTEAFF; cdr3_nt: TGTGCCAGCAGCCTCGGACAGATCTCGAACACTGAAGCTTTCTTT
d_call: TRBD1; clone_size: -; v_call: TRBV18; j_call: TRBJ1-1; cdr3_aa: CASSQGQAETEAFF; cdr3_nt: TGTGCCAGCTCGCAGGGACAGGCGGAAACTGAAGCTTTCTTT
d_call: -; clone_size: -; v_call: TRBV7-2; j_call: TRBJ2-3; cdr3_aa: CASSRRAGQSTSTDTQYF; cdr3_nt: TGTGCCAGCAGCCGGAGGGCAGGACAATCAACTAGCACAGATACGCAGTATTTT
d_call: TRBD1; clone_size: -; v_call: TRBV24-1; j_call: TRBJ2-5; cdr3_aa: CATSEGDRGSQETQYF; cdr3_nt: TGTGCCACCAGTGAGGGTGACAGGGGTTCTCAGGAGACCCAGTACTTC
d_call: TRBD1; clone_size: -; v_call: TRBV11-2; j_call: TRBJ2-2; cdr3_aa: CATVGTGPTGELFF; cdr3_nt: TGTGCCACTGTTGGGACAGGGCCCACCGGGGAGCTGTTTTTT
d_call: -; clone_size: -; v_call: TRBV12-3/TRBV12-4; j_call: TRBJ2-4; cdr3_aa: CASSYTSSGIQYF; cdr3_nt: TGTGCCAGCAGCTATACTAGTTCGGGCATTCAGTACTTC
d_call: -; clone_size: -; v_call: TRBV6-5; j_call: TRBJ1-5; cdr3_aa: CASSYSGPGHNQPQHF; cdr3_nt: TGTGCCAGCAGTTACTCGGGCCCGGGACACAATCAGCCCCAGCATTTT
d_call: TRBD1; clone_size: -; v_call: TRBV2; j_call: TRBJ1-4; cdr3_aa: CASSGQGAWGEKLFF; cdr3_nt: TGTGCCAGCAGTGGACAGGGAGCTTGGGGGGAAAAACTGTTTTTT
d_call: TRBD1; clone_size: -; v_call: TRBV2; j_call: TRBJ2-7; cdr3_aa: CASRRTGGLYEQYF; cdr3_nt: TGTGCCAGCAGGCGGACAGGGGGCTTATACGAGCAGTACTTC
d_call: -; clone_size: once; v_call: TRBV5-1; j_call: TRBJ1-6; cdr3_aa: CASSLEGHNSPLHF; cdr3_nt: TGCGCCAGCAGCTTGGAGGGGCATAATTCACCCCTCCACTTT
d_call: -; clone_size: once; v_call: TRBV12-3/TRBV12-4; j_call: TRBJ1-2; cdr3_aa: CASSLAPGSGYTF; cdr3_nt: TGTGCCAGCAGTTTAGCGCCGGGGAGTGGCTACACCTTC
d_call: TRBD1; clone_size: -; v_call: TRBV19; j_call: TRBJ1-2; cdr3_aa: CASRGTGASFYGYTF; cdr3_nt: TGTGCCAGTAGAGGGACAGGGGCAAGTTTCTATGGCTACACCTTC
d_call: TRBD1; clone_size: -; v_call: TRBV28; j_call: TRBJ2-3; cdr3_aa: CASSVQGADTQYF; cdr3_nt: TGTGCCAGCAGTGTCCAGGGGGCAGATACGCAGTATTTT
d_call: -; clone_size: -; v_call: TRBV15; j_call: TRBJ2-2; cdr3_aa: CATSRASWGTNTGELFF; cdr3_nt: TGTGCCACCAGCAGGGCCAGCTGGGGCACGAACACCGGGGAGCTGTTTTTT
d_call: TRBD2; clone_size: -; v_call: TRBV29-1; j_call: TRBJ2-7; cdr3_aa: CSVLGLAGRYEQYF; cdr3_nt: TGCAGCGTTCTCGGACTAGCGGGGCGCTACGAGCAGTACTTC
d_call: TRBD2; clone_size: -; v_call: TRBV5-1; j_call: TRBJ2-5; cdr3_aa: CASSAGALAGVETQYF; cdr3_nt: TGCGCCAGCAGCGCTGGAGCACTAGCGGGTGTAGAGACCCAGTACTTC
d_call: -; clone_size: once; v_call: TRBV19; j_call: TRBJ1-2; cdr3_aa: CASSMGNRVHGYTF; cdr3_nt: TGTGCCAGTAGTATGGGGAACAGGGTCCATGGCTACACCTTC
d_call: -; clone_size: -; v_call: TRBV7-8; j_call: TRBJ1-1; cdr3_aa: CASSLEHWGTGFYTEAFF; cdr3_nt: TGTGCCAGCAGCTTAGAGCACTGGGGTACGGGGTTTTACACTGAAGCTTTCTTT
d_call: TRBD2; clone_size: -; v_call: TRBV5-4; j_call: TRBJ2-7; cdr3_aa: CASSQGLAGGFRGQYF; cdr3_nt: TGTGCCAGCAGCCAAGGACTAGCGGGGGGATTTAGGGGGCAGTACTTC
d_call: TRBD1; clone_size: -; v_call: TRBV12-3/TRBV12-4; j_call: TRBJ1-1; cdr3_aa: CASSRDRPTEAFF; cdr3_nt: TGTGCCAGCAGCCGGGACAGACCCACTGAAGCTTTCTTT
d_call: -; clone_size: -; v_call: TRBV5-1; j_call: TRBJ1-2; cdr3_aa: CATQQGSYGYTF; cdr3_nt: TGCGCCACCCAGCAGGGTAGCTATGGCTACACCTTC
d_call: -; clone_size: -; v_call: TRBV10-3; j_call: TRBJ1-5; cdr3_aa: CAISDRPFQPQHF; cdr3_nt: TGTGCCATCAGTGACAGGCCGTTCCAGCCCCAGCATTTT